A single sample gave rise to the 31 T cell receptor beta chains below, sequenced in a study of OX40 agonist ivuxolimab in advanced cancers. Generated by immunoSEQ multiplex PCR, the TCRdb table keeps only in-frame clones and is missing some. The sample lists about 79,000 clones, about 85% occurring once. The material was CD4+ or CD8+ T cells sorted from blood, obtained in a trial of the OX40 agonist ivuxolimab. Every receptor here comes from an adult with an advanced solid tumor such as melanoma, head and neck, liver or kidney cancer.

This chain links TRBV4-2 with TRBJ2-2; the D is unclear. Trimming stripped 1 base from V and 1 base from J, with 4 bases between. Germline assignment: CDR1 LGHNA and CDR2 YNFKEQ. The CDR3 has 14 residues. CDR3: CASSQGENTGELFF. The CDR3 nucleotides are TGTGCCAGCAGCCAAGGCGAGAACACCGGGGAGCTGTTTTTT.

The chain links TRBV27 to TRBJ2-1, with 11 positions matching TRBD2. Looked up from germline, CDR1 is MNHEY and CDR2 is SMNVEV (reference sequence). Trimming cost V 6 bases and J 3 bases; bases outside gene matches: 4. The CDR3 has 15 amino acids. The CDR3 reads CASRPLAGVYNEQFF. DNA of the CDR3: TGTGCCAGCAGGCCACTAGCGGGAGTCTACAATGAGCAGTTCTTC.

The chain joins TRBV6-1 to TRBJ2-5; either TRBD1 or TRBD2 may supply D (7 bases each). Trimming took off 10 bases at V and 3 bases at J, with 21 bases between the two ends. The germline V gene has CDR1 MNHNS and CDR2 SASEGT. This CDR3 has 15 amino acids. The CDR3 nucleotides read TGTGCCACCCTGCCAGGGGGAGGGGAGGAAGAGACCCAGTACTTC. Protein product: CATLPGGGEEETQYF.

The V gene is TRBV20-1, the J gene TRBJ1-4; D is ambiguous. The CDR3 runs to 11 residues. Trimming stripped 1 base from V and 8 bases from J, with 5 bases between. The germline V gene encodes CDR1 DFQATT and CDR2 SNEGSKA (reference sequence). CDR3 bases: TGCAGTGCTAGAGTGGAAGAAAAACTGTTTTTT. Translation: CSARVEEKLFF.

The V and J genes are TRBV10-3 and TRBJ2-7; the match to TRBD1 covers 9 bases. The germline CDR1 and CDR2 sequences are ENHRY and SYGVKD. The CDR3 is 15 amino acids. V trimming: 2 bases; J trimming: 4 bases; junction bases outside the gene matches: 6. CDR3 residues: CAISEGPGQGYEQYF. The CDR3 nucleotides are TGTGCCATCAGTGAGGGACCGGGACAGGGATACGAGCAGTACTTC.

The chain employs TRBV14 and TRBJ2-7; TRBD1 matches at 9 bases. The V gene end was trimmed by 6 bases and the J gene end by 4 bases; junction bases not matched to a gene: 4. CDR3 length: 13 amino acids. Germline loops: CDR1 SGHDN, CDR2 FVKESK. The CDR3 region has the DNA TGTGCCAGCAGGCGGACAGGGGATTACGAGCAGTACTTC. It yields the protein CASRRTGDYEQYF.

This chain links TRBV5-4 with TRBJ1-1; TRBD1 matches 7 bases. This CDR3 contains 12 residues. The V gene's germline CDR1 is SGHNT and CDR2 YYREEE (reference sequence). V lost 5 bases, J lost 7 bases, and 5 bases stayed unmatched. The CDR3 coding sequence is TGTGCCAGCAGTCGACAGGGTGGTGAAGCTTTCTTT. Its translation is CASSRQGGEAFF.

The rearrangement uses TRBV14 and TRBJ1-2; D possibly corresponds to TRBD1 (5 bases). CDR3 length: 15 residues. Germline loops: CDR1 SGHDN, CDR2 FVKESK. V was trimmed by 2 bases and J by 8 bases, leaving 18 bases between them. For the CDR3, the DNA is TGTGCCAGCAGCCAAATCGGGGCTAGCTTTTTCGGCTACACCTTC. This codes for CASSQIGASFFGYTF.

V usage is TRBV6-5 and J usage is TRBJ2-3; 8 positions agree with TRBD2. This CDR3 is 13 amino acids long. Per the germline V gene, CDR1 is MNHEY and CDR2 is SVGAGI. Trimming took 9 bases from V and 0 from J; bases not matched to a gene: 2. This CDR3 reads CASSGISTDTQYF. CDR3 coding DNA: TGTGCCAGTAGCGGGATCAGCACAGATACGCAGTATTTT.

V and J are TRBV4-1 and TRBJ1-1, with no clear D. This CDR3 comprises 16 residues. Germline V lookup: CDR1 MGHRA, CDR2 YSYEKL. V lost 4 bases and J lost 0, with 15 bases in between. The CDR3 spells CASSPEGGSMNTEAFF. For the CDR3, the DNA is TGCGCCAGCAGCCCAGAGGGAGGGTCCATGAACACTGAAGCTTTCTTT.

The genes are TRBV18 and TRBJ1-2; D uncertain. V was shortened by 3 bases and J by 2 bases, with 10 bases between the two germline ends. Germline assignment: CDR1 KGHSH and CDR2 LQKENI. The CDR3 has 14 residues. The CDR3 loop reads CASSPLPWNYGYTF. DNA for the CDR3: TGTGCCAGCTCACCCCTCCCCTGGAACTATGGCTACACCTTC.

The chain combines TRBV30 with TRBJ1-6; 8 bases line up with TRBD1. CDR3 size: 17 residues. Unmatched junction bases numbered 11, after V lost 4 bases and J lost 3 bases. In germline, CDR1 is GTSNPN, CDR2 SVGIG (reference sequence). CDR3 sequence (DNA): TGTGCCTGGACCGGGACAGGACGATTCAACTATAATTCACCCCTCCACTTT. Amino acids: CAWTGTGRFNYNSPLHF. Complete variable domain (other parts from reference TRBV30 and TRBJ1-6): SQTIHQWPATLVQPVGSPLSLECTVEGTSNPNLYWYRQAAGRGLQLLFYSVGIGQISSEVPQNLSASRPQDRQFILSSKKLLLSDSGFYLCAWTGTGRFNYNSPLHFGNGTRLTVT.

The rearrangement uses TRBV2 and TRBJ1-4; TRBD1 might be the D (5 bases). V was clipped by 8 bases and J by 8 bases, with 15 bases between them. There are 13 residues in the CDR3. Per germline, CDR1 SNHLY and CDR2 FYNNEI. This CDR3 reads CASHRFIEEKLFF. As DNA, the CDR3 is TGTGCCAGCCACAGGTTTATAGAAGAAAAACTGTTTTTT. The full variable domain, its missing parts supplied by reference TRBV2 and TRBJ1-4, is EPEVTQTPSHQVTQMGQEVILRCVPISNHLYFYWYRQILGQKVEFLVSFYNNEISEKSEIFDDQFSVERPDGSNFTLKIRSTKLEDSAMYFCASHRFIEEKLFFGSGTQLSVL.

The DNA for the CDR3 is TGTGCCAGCTCACCTTACTCGCCGGATGGTCAGCCCCAGCATTTT. This codes for CASSPYSPDGQPQHF. The chain combines TRBV18 with TRBJ1-5; no clear D gene. Germline CDR1 is KGHSH and CDR2 is LQKENI. Trimming cost V 3 bases and J 6 bases, with 15 bases left between them. The CDR3 runs 15 residues.

V is TRBV4-3 and J is TRBJ2-4, with 9 bases that match TRBD2. In germline, CDR1 is LGHNA, CDR2 YSLEER. V shed 4 bases and J 0 bases; nucleotides not matched to a gene: 7. CDR3 length equals 17 residues. This CDR3 reads CASSPSGTYLAKNIQYF. The DNA for the CDR3 is TGCGCCAGCAGCCCTAGCGGGACCTACTTAGCCAAAAACATTCAGTACTTC.

CDR3 in DNA: TGTGCCAGCAGCTCCTGGACAGGGGCCCAAGAGACCCAGTACTTC. Protein sequence: CASSSWTGAQETQYF. This chain links TRBV7-9 with TRBJ2-5; TRBD1 aligns across 9 bases. After removal of 4 bases from V and 1 base from J, the junction contained 4 bases not matched to a gene. CDR3 size: 15 residues. CDR1 is SEHNR and CDR2 is FQNEAQ in the germline V gene (reference sequence).

CDR3 DNA: TGTGCCAGCACCCCAGGACTAGCGTGGGGCACAGATACGCAGTATTTT. Translation gives CASTPGLAWGTDTQYF. The chain couples TRBV7-9 to TRBJ2-3; 9 positions match TRBD2. This CDR3 comprises 16 residues. V gave up 7 bases and J gave up 1 base; unmatched junction bases: 9. The V gene's germline CDR1 is SEHNR and CDR2 FQNEAQ (reference sequence). The variable domain in full, completed from reference TRBV7-9 and TRBJ2-3, reads DTGVSQNPRHKITKRGQNVTFRCDPISEHNRLYWYRQTLGQGPEFLTYFQNEAQLEKSRLLSDRFSAERPKGSFSTLEIQRTEQGDSAMYLCASTPGLAWGTDTQYFGPGTRLTVL.

V and J are TRBV5-4 and TRBJ2-1; 11 bases align to TRBD2. CDR1 and CDR2 (germline): SGHNT, YYREEE (reference sequence). This CDR3 comprises 17 residues. V lost 3 bases to trimming and J lost 7 bases; unmatched junction nucleotides: 12. For the CDR3, the DNA is TGTGCCAGCAGCTGGGGACTAGCGGATCGAGGGGTGAATGAGCAGTTCTTC. Its protein is CASSWGLADRGVNEQFF.

V usage is TRBV7-6 and J usage is TRBJ2-3; TRBD2 is a possible D gene (5 bases). Germline V gene data show CDR1 as SGHVS and CDR2 as FNYEAQ. This CDR3 contains 17 residues. Trimming shortened V by 2 bases and J by 0 bases, and 15 bases separated the two germline ends. CDR3 protein: CASSLSAGKRSTDTQYF. The DNA of the CDR3 is TGTGCCAGCAGCTTAAGCGCTGGGAAGCGGAGCACAGATACGCAGTATTTT.

The V gene is TRBV11-3, the J gene TRBJ2-1; D tentatively reads TRBD1 or TRBD2 (5 bases each). The CDR3 is 14 residues long. CDR1 is SGHNT, CDR2 YENEEA, per germline. V gave up 5 bases and J gave up 5 bases, with 13 bases separating them. In DNA form, the CDR3 reads TGTGCCAGCAGCAGAGGGGCGCAAAACAATGAGCAGTTCTTC. This sequence encodes CASSRGAQNNEQFF.

The chain couples TRBV9 to TRBJ1-3, with D unclear. Deletions cut 0 bases from V and 3 bases from J, with 10 bases between. The CDR3 runs 15 residues. The germline CDR1 and CDR2 sequences are SGDLS and YYNGEE. The CDR3, as DNA: TGTGCCAGCAGCGTAGAGGGAGGGTTTGGAAACACCATATATTTT. Translating it yields CASSVEGGFGNTIYF.

In its sample, this clone was seen once. This chain connects TRBV5-1 to TRBJ2-1, with D perhaps given as TRBD1 or TRBD2 (6 bases each). This CDR3 has 17 amino acids. Germline loops: CDR1 SGHRS, CDR2 YFSETQ. The ends were cut back, 0 bases at V and 9 bases at J, with 22 bases in the middle. The CDR3 is CASSLASGSGQGSEQFF. CDR3 in DNA: TGCGCCAGCAGCTTGGCCTCGGGGAGCGGGCAGGGGAGTGAGCAGTTCTTC.

For this clone: One junction end disagrees with the germline gene, perhaps due to a read error. The CDR3 sequence: CASSLETGITAQYF. CDR3 bases: TGTGCTAGCAGCTTAGAAACAGGGATAACGGCCCAGTACTTC. The rearrangement joins TRBV7-7 to TRBJ2-5; maybe TRBD1 (6 bases). This CDR3 contains 14 residues. Germline lookup yields CDR1 SSHAT and CDR2 FNYEAQ (reference sequence).

This clone was seen more than once but under ten times. This rearrangement joins TRBV5-4 to TRBJ1-6; D perhaps matches TRBD1 (6 bases). The length of the CDR3 is 14 residues. V was pared by 3 bases and J by 9 bases, with 13 bases between. Germline V gene lookup returns CDR1 SGHNT and CDR2 YYREEE (reference sequence). This chain's CDR3 is CASSYWGGGSPLHF. The CDR3 DNA reads as TGTGCCAGCAGCTATTGGGGGGGCGGTTCACCCCTCCACTTT.

This clone was detected once. The chain carries TRBV10-3 and TRBJ2-7, with D possibly called TRBD1 or TRBD2 (5 bases each). V was cut by 6 bases and J by 2 bases, with 11 bases left in between. This CDR3 region has 13 residues. Germline CDR1 and CDR2: ENHRY and SYGVKD. The CDR3 DNA sequence: TGTGCCATCAGGGGGGACCCGGCCTACGAGCAGTACTTC. Translation gives CAIRGDPAYEQYF.

The chain joins TRBV11-2 to TRBJ2-1, with a tentative D call TRBD2 (5 bases). The CDR3 consists of 16 residues. V lost 6 bases to trimming and J lost 6 bases, with 21 bases between them. Per germline, CDR1 SGHAT and CDR2 FQNNGV. The CDR3, as DNA: TGTGCCAGCAGGGGAATGGGGAGTTTTTACCTCAATGAGCAGTTCTTC. Encoded protein: CASRGMGSFYLNEQFF.

The J gene is TRBJ2-1, the V gene TRBV4-3; 15 nucleotides align to TRBD2. CDR1 is LGHNA, CDR2 YSLEER, per germline. Germline trimming cut 0 bases from V and 3 bases from J; bases unmatched to any gene: 6. This CDR3 has 19 amino acids. The CDR3 bases are TGCGCCAGCAGCCAAGATTGGACTAGCGGGAGGGCCGGCTACAATGAGCAGTTCTTC. Translated: CASSQDWTSGRAGYNEQFF.

V is TRBV30 and J is TRBJ1-3, with D tentatively TRBD1 (5 bases). The length of the CDR3 is 14 residues. Trimming removed 4 bases at V and 0 bases at J, with 10 bases between. Germline-derived CDR1 and CDR2 are GTSNPN and SVGIG (reference sequence). In nucleotides, the CDR3 is TGTGCCTGGAAGGGGAAGAGCTCTGGAAACACCATATATTTT. Translated: CAWKGKSSGNTIYF.

The rearrangement uses TRBV10-3 and TRBJ2-1; tentatively, D is TRBD1 (5 bases). Germline-derived CDR1 and CDR2 are ENHRY and SYGVKD. Trimming shortened V by 3 bases and J by 5 bases, and 5 bases separated the two germline ends. CDR3 length: 12 amino acids. The CDR3 here is CAISEGDNEQFF. CDR3 DNA sequence: TGTGCCATCAGTGAAGGGGACAATGAGCAGTTCTTC.

This rearrangement joins TRBV11-2 to TRBJ2-2; 13 positions agree with TRBD2. V lost 5 bases and J lost 6; bases outside the gene matches: 9. There are 17 residues in the CDR3. From germline, CDR1 is SGHAT and CDR2 FQNNGV. In DNA form, the CDR3 reads TGTGCCAGCAGCCCCGGGACTAGCGGGACCATCCCCGGGGAGCTGTTTTTT. Its translation: CASSPGTSGTIPGELFF.

The CDR3 protein is CASSPKDRLGANVLTF. The CDR3 coding sequence is TGTGCCAGCTCACCCAAGGACAGACTAGGGGCCAACGTCCTGACTTTC. The genes are TRBV18 and TRBJ2-6; tentatively, D is TRBD1 (6 bases). V lost 3 bases to trimming and J lost 4 bases, with 13 bases between them. CDR1 KGHSH and CDR2 LQKENI come from the germline V gene. The CDR3 length is 16 residues.